One and the same sample provided the 24 T cell receptor beta chains below, sequenced in a study of post-analysis software for immune sequencing data. Study results and caveats: TRBV5-6, TRBV5-1 and TRBV20-1 were among 4 or 5 TRBV segments more frequent in patients than controls.

Their specific antigens are unknown. Built from TCR beta cDNA, the libraries had unique molecular identifiers in them. In TCRdb, the PCR reads were re-called with MiXCR into one record per CDR3 protein. The repertoire consists of about 460,000 distinct CDR3 sequences, with 40% to 55% occurring once and the leading ten covering 9% to 14%. Material: blood. All receptors derive from a girl aged 5 to 17 with multiple sclerosis.

The V gene is TRBV5-1, the J gene TRBJ2-7; D is uncertain. V was pared by 4 bases and J by 0 bases, with 11 bases between. This CDR3 is built from 14 residues. The germline gives CDR1 SGHRS, CDR2 YFSETQ. The DNA for the CDR3 is TGCGCCAGCAGCCTACCGGCCAGCTCCTACGAGCAGTACTTC. This gives the protein CASSLPASSYEQYF.

The V and J genes are TRBV5-1 and TRBJ2-7, with D perhaps assigned TRBD1 or TRBD2 (6 bases each). Looked up from germline, CDR1 is SGHRS and CDR2 is YFSETQ. Deletions cut 7 bases from V and 0 bases from J, with 17 bases between. The CDR3 totals 15 residues. The CDR3 loop is CASRKGGTVSYEQYF. The CDR3 DNA reads TGCGCCAGCCGAAAAGGGGGGACGGTCTCCTACGAGCAGTACTTC.

There are many counts of this clonotype. The gene calls are TRBV29-1 and TRBJ2-7; possibly TRBD2 for D (5 bases). V dropped 6 bases and J dropped 5 bases, with 20 bases sitting between them. Germline V gene lookup returns CDR1 SQVTM and CDR2 ANQGSEA. The CDR3 is 14 amino acids. The chain's CDR3 is CSVATHGMEDEQYF. Written as DNA, the CDR3 is TGCAGCGTCGCAACCCACGGGATGGAAGACGAGCAGTACTTC.

The table lists this clonotype with a few counts. The chain uses TRBV5-1 and TRBJ1-2; 7 nucleotides align to TRBD1. Germline V lookup: CDR1 SGHRS, CDR2 YFSETQ. The ends lost 3 bases at V and 4 bases at J; junction bases unmatched: 9. The CDR3 has 15 residues. CDR3 bases: TGCGCCAGCAGCTCAGAACAGGGGAACCTCTATGGCTACACCTTC. Translating it yields CASSSEQGNLYGYTF.

Of note for this clonotype: At one end the junction does not follow the germline gene, possibly because of a read error. The chain employs TRBV6-2 or TRBV6-3 and TRBJ2-4, with D perhaps matching TRBD2 (6 bases). TRBJ2-7 explains the end of the DNA better; the J call may be wrong. Per the germline V gene, CDR1 is MNHEY and CDR2 is SVGEGT. CDR3 size: 13 residues. The chain's CDR3 is CAGRRDLYYEQYF. The CDR3 DNA reads as TGTGCCGGCAGGAGGGACCTCTACTACGAGCAGTACTTC.

V gene TRBV10-2 combines with J gene TRBJ2-5; TRBD1 might be the D (6 bases). V gave up 7 bases and J gave up 3 bases, with 12 bases separating them. The CDR3 length is 13 residues. The germline V gene encodes CDR1 WSHSY and CDR2 SAAADI. The CDR3 reads CASTVRGKETQYF. DNA for the CDR3: TGCGCCAGCACGGTCAGGGGAAAAGAGACCCAGTACTTC.

The chain links TRBV5-1 to TRBJ2-4; 10 bases align to TRBD2. The J call is in doubt because the DNA end fits TRBJ2-7 better. Germline-derived CDR1 and CDR2 are SGHRS and YFSETQ. There are 14 residues in the CDR3. This CDR3 is CASSLDLAGDEQYF. The CDR3, as DNA: TGCGCCAGCAGCTTGGATCTAGCGGGAGACGAGCAGTACTTC.

The chain uses TRBV20-1 and TRBJ1-6, with 8 bases that match TRBD1. The CDR3 loop spans 16 amino acids. Germline CDR1 reads DFQATT; CDR2 reads SNEGSKA (reference sequence). Germline trimming cut 1 base from V and 1 base from J; bases unmatched to any gene: 3. The CDR3 is CSARAQGASYNSPLHF. Here the CDR3 DNA reads TGCAGTGCTAGAGCCCAGGGGGCGTCCTATAATTCACCCCTCCACTTT.

This clonotype was seen a few times. This rearrangement joins TRBV10-3 to TRBJ2-3, with TRBD2 as a possible D gene (6 bases). Germline CDR1 reads ENHRY; CDR2 reads SYGVKD. Trimming removed 7 bases from V and 3 bases from J, with 14 bases in between. The CDR3 is 14 residues long. In nucleotides, the CDR3 is TGTGCCATCACCGGGGGTGGGAGAACAGATACGCAGTATTTT. Translating it yields CAITGGGRTDTQYF.

This clonotype has only a few counts. The rearrangement joins TRBV29-1 to TRBJ1-1; TRBD1 matches 9 bases. CDR1 SQVTM and CDR2 ANQGSEA come from the germline V gene. V was pared by 8 bases and J by 10 bases, with 14 bases of the junction left unmatched. This CDR3 spans 13 amino acids. The CDR3 is CSTHGGTGSRAFF. CDR3 DNA sequence: TGCAGCACTCACGGGGGGACAGGGTCCAGAGCTTTCTTT.

This rearrangement joins TRBV28 to TRBJ2-3, with 9 bases fitting TRBD1. This CDR3 contains 16 residues. V was pared by 2 bases and J by 6 bases, with 9 bases of the junction left unmatched. Germline V gene lookup returns CDR1 MDHEN and CDR2 SYDVKM. CDR3 sequence reads: CASSLIPDRGADTQYF. The CDR3 coding sequence is TGTGCCAGCAGTTTAATCCCGGACAGGGGCGCCGATACGCAGTATTTT.

This clonotype was picked up a small number of times. J is TRBJ2-5 and V is TRBV20-1; no reliable D call. Germline V gene data show CDR1 as DFQATT and CDR2 as SNEGSKA (reference sequence). CDR3 size: 13 residues. V shed 3 bases and J shed 3 bases, with 11 bases lying between them. The CDR3 coding sequence is TGCAGTGCTAGCAAGGTTGCAGAAGAGACCCAGTACTTC. This codes for CSASKVAEETQYF.

The rearrangement uses TRBV28 and TRBJ2-6, with 7 nucleotides matching TRBD1. V gave up 5 bases and J gave up 0 bases; unmatched junction bases: 13. This CDR3 spans 19 amino acids. Germline lookup yields CDR1 MDHEN and CDR2 SYDVKM. The CDR3, as DNA: TGTGCCAGCAGTCCAATCTTCGGGACAGATAGCTCTGGGGCCAACGTCCTGACTTTC. Encoded protein: CASSPIFGTDSSGANVLTF. The variable domain in full, completed from reference TRBV28 and TRBJ2-6, reads DVKVTQSSRYLVKRTGEKVFLECVQDMDHENMFWYRQDPGLGLRLIYFSYDVKMKEKGDIPEGYSVSREKKERFSLILESASTNQTSMYLCASSPIFGTDSSGANVLTFGAGSRLTVL.

This clonotype occurred once. V usage is TRBV25-1 and J usage is TRBJ2-1; a possible D gene is TRBD2 (6 bases). Per germline, CDR1 MGHDK and CDR2 SYGVNS. V was pared by 8 bases and J by 9 bases, with 14 bases between. The CDR3 runs to 12 residues. In DNA, the CDR3 is TGTGCCAGCCCGGAGGGCGAGAGTGAGCAGTTCTTC. Translated, it gives CASPEGESEQFF.

The chain uses TRBV20-1 and TRBJ2-7, with D possibly matching TRBD1 (6 bases). Germline assignment: CDR1 DFQATT and CDR2 SNEGSKA (reference sequence). This CDR3 contains 14 residues. The V and J ends lost 1 base and 0 bases respectively, with 10 bases between them. Here the CDR3 DNA reads TGCAGTGCTAGAGTCCTAGGGGGCTCCTACGAGCAGTACTTC. Translated: CSARVLGGSYEQYF.

The rearrangement uses TRBV6-2 or TRBV6-3 and TRBJ2-7; no definite D call. CDR3 size: 14 residues. The V gene's germline CDR1 is MNHEY and CDR2 SVGEGT. Trimming pared 5 bases from V and 0 bases from J, leaving 11 bases between. CDR3: CASSNPGSSYEQYF. The CDR3 bases are TGTGCCAGCAGTAACCCAGGTAGCTCCTACGAGCAGTACTTC.

This clonotype has just a few counts. V usage is TRBV6-1 and J usage is TRBJ2-7; 8 bases agree with TRBD1. The V gene's germline CDR1 is MNHNS and CDR2 SASEGT. This CDR3 region has 14 residues. Trimming took 3 bases from V and 7 from J; bases not matched to a gene: 8. DNA for the CDR3: TGTGCCAGCAGTGAGGACAGGGCTTCGTGGGAGCAGTACTTC. Its translation is CASSEDRASWEQYF.

A few counts support this clonotype. The chain carries TRBV4-2 and TRBJ2-7; TRBD1 aligns across 7 bases. J lost 2 bases, V lost 3 bases, and 10 bases had no gene match. CDR3 length equals 16 residues. Germline V gene sequence: CDR1 LGHNA, CDR2 YNFKEQ. This chain's CDR3 is CASSHAGTDSAYEQYF. CDR3 DNA: TGTGCCAGCAGCCATGCCGGGACAGATTCTGCCTACGAGCAGTACTTC.

The chain carries TRBV20-1 and TRBJ2-1; 8 bases are a match to TRBD2. The CDR3 loop spans 16 amino acids. Germline V gene data show CDR1 as DFQATT and CDR2 as SNEGSKA (reference sequence). With V trimmed by 2 bases and J by 2 bases, 8 bases remained unmatched. CDR3 coding DNA: TGCAGTGCTAGAAGAAGGGCGGGAGGTCCCTACAATGAGCAGTTCTTC. As protein: CSARRRAGGPYNEQFF.

The chain couples TRBV7-3 to TRBJ2-6; D gene unclear. Germline CDR1 and CDR2: SGHTA and FQGTGA. The CDR3 covers 23 residues. V lost 1 base to trimming and J lost 1 base, with 29 bases between them. In DNA, the CDR3 is TGTGCCAGCAGCTTAATCCCCCCCGGTTGGGCAGCTAGAGATCTGTCTGGGGCCAACGTCCTGACTTTC. Its protein product is CASSLIPPGWAARDLSGANVLTF.

The chain links TRBV7-2 to TRBJ2-7; possibly TRBD1 or TRBD2 for D (6 bases each). V lost 5 bases and J 3 bases, leaving 17 bases between the germline ends. Looked up from germline, CDR1 is SGHTA and CDR2 is FQGNSA. The CDR3 runs 15 residues. DNA of the CDR3: TGTGCCAGCAGCCTACTGGGGGGCCACAGCTACGAGCAGTACTTC. This codes for CASSLLGGHSYEQYF.

This clonotype turned up a few times. The V call is TRBV27, the J call TRBJ2-4; 8 nucleotides agree with TRBD1. This CDR3 spans 17 amino acids. V shed 4 bases and J 0 bases; nucleotides not matched to a gene: 8. Germline V lookup: CDR1 MNHEY, CDR2 SMNVEV (reference sequence). The CDR3 loop reads CASSWTGLHLAKNIQYF. The CDR3 DNA reads as TGTGCCAGCAGTTGGACAGGGTTGCATCTAGCCAAAAACATTCAGTACTTC.

This clonotype turned up a few times. The CDR3 is CSAREEFAAVQETQYF. The CDR3 DNA follows: TGCAGTGCTAGAGAAGAGTTCGCGGCAGTCCAAGAGACCCAGTACTTC. This sequence joins TRBV20-1 and TRBJ2-5; D gene uncertain. Between the trimmed V and J ends, which lost 0 bases and 1 base, there was a span of 15 bases. The length of the CDR3 is 16 residues. In germline, CDR1 is DFQATT, CDR2 SNEGSKA (reference sequence).

V usage is TRBV12-3 or TRBV12-4 and J usage is TRBJ2-3, with TRBD1 matching 11 bases. V shed 5 bases and J 2 bases; nucleotides not matched to a gene: 6. The CDR3 covers 16 residues. The CDR3 region is CASSPGTGGPTDTQYF. CDR3 in DNA: TGTGCCAGCAGTCCCGGGACAGGGGGACCCACAGATACGCAGTATTTT.